The rows below give T cell receptor beta chains drawn from one sample of a study of CD8 T cells in Susac syndrome. Using its own MiXCR run on the immunoSEQ multiplex PCR reads, TCRdb lists one record per CDR3 protein. Counted here are 150,000 to 200,000 distinct CDR3 sequences, roughly 92% occurring once; the ten biggest clones make up approximately 0.094%. Sequencing used CD4+ T cells from PBMCs. The receptors were sampled from a human donor with multiple sclerosis. Each CDR3 is given with its conserved first and last residue. A D gene is named only where the DNA matches it firmly. Clone size, where shown, is once, few, many, or a class for clones that have expanded.

D gene: .; J gene: TRBJ2-5; V gene: TRBV6-1; clone size: .; CDR3 DNA: TGTGCCAGCAGTGAATCCGGGTCAGGGCTCAGCAGAGAGACCCAGTACTTC; CDR3 protein: CASSESGSGLSRETQYF
D gene: TRBD2; J gene: TRBJ2-7; V gene: TRBV7-2; clone size: .; CDR3 DNA: TGTGCCAGCAGCTTGACTAGCGTCCAACTTACCTACGAGCAGTACTTC; CDR3 protein: CASSLTSVQLTYEQYF
D gene: .; J gene: TRBJ1-5; V gene: TRBV20-1; clone size: .; CDR3 DNA: TGCAGTGCTCTACGGGGGGGGGTGGATCAGCCCCAGCATTTT; CDR3 protein: CSALRGGVDQPQHF
D gene: TRBD2; J gene: TRBJ2-2; V gene: TRBV9; clone size: .; CDR3 DNA: TGTGCCAGCAGCGCGGACCCGGGACTAGTGGGCACCGGGGAGCTGTTTTTT; CDR3 protein: CASSADPGLVGTGELFF
D gene: TRBD1; J gene: TRBJ2-7; V gene: TRBV10-1; clone size: .; CDR3 DNA: TGCGCCAGCAGTAAAGACAGGGCGGGCCTCGAGCAGTACTTC; CDR3 protein: CASSKDRAGLEQYF
D gene: .; J gene: TRBJ2-4; V gene: TRBV5-6; clone size: .; CDR3 DNA: TGTGCCAGCAGCTTCACGAGCGGGAACATTCAGTACTTC; CDR3 protein: CASSFTSGNIQYF
D gene: .; J gene: TRBJ1-1; V gene: TRBV19; clone size: .; CDR3 DNA: TGTGCCAGTAGAAAGACGGGGAACACTGAAGCTTTCTTT; CDR3 protein: CASRKTGNTEAFF
D gene: TRBD1; J gene: TRBJ1-2; V gene: TRBV5-4; clone size: .; CDR3 DNA: TGTGCCAGCAGCCCCGGACAGGACCATGGCTACACCTTC; CDR3 protein: CASSPGQDHGYTF
D gene: TRBD1; J gene: TRBJ2-4; V gene: TRBV12-3/TRBV12-4; clone size: .; CDR3 DNA: TGTGCCAGCAGACACGCCGGGACAGTAAACATTCAGTACTTC; CDR3 protein: CASRHAGTVNIQYF
D gene: .; J gene: TRBJ2-5; V gene: TRBV3-1; clone size: .; CDR3 DNA: TGTGCCAGCAGCGGAGAGGGGGAGACCCAGTACTTC; CDR3 protein: CASSGEGETQYF
D gene: .; J gene: TRBJ2-1; V gene: TRBV6-5; clone size: .; CDR3 DNA: TGTGCCAGCATCTCCTCGGGGAGAGTGCAGTTCTTC; CDR3 protein: CASISSGRVQFF
D gene: .; J gene: TRBJ2-5; V gene: TRBV28; clone size: .; CDR3 DNA: TGTGCCAGCACCCTGGGGGGGCGCGGGGAGACCCAGTACTTC; CDR3 protein: CASTLGGRGETQYF
D gene: .; J gene: TRBJ1-2; V gene: TRBV2; clone size: .; CDR3 DNA: TGTGCCAGCCGAGAGGGGCCGGGCTATGGCTACACCTTC; CDR3 protein: CASREGPGYGYTF
D gene: .; J gene: TRBJ2-4; V gene: TRBV30; clone size: .; CDR3 DNA: TGTGCCTGGACGGTGGGAGACATTCAGTACTTC; CDR3 protein: CAWTVGDIQYF
D gene: TRBD1; J gene: TRBJ2-1; V gene: TRBV18; clone size: .; CDR3 DNA: TGTGCCAGCTCACCACCTCCAGGGGGCAATGAGCAGTTCTTC; CDR3 protein: CASSPPPGGNEQFF
D gene: .; J gene: TRBJ2-7; V gene: TRBV6-5; clone size: .; CDR3 DNA: TGTGCCAGCAGACCCACCGGGACCCTCTTCTACGAGCAGTACTTC; CDR3 protein: CASRPTGTLFYEQYF
D gene: .; J gene: TRBJ2-5; V gene: TRBV20-1; clone size: .; CDR3 DNA: TGCAGTGCTAGTTTTGCGGATAAAGAGACCCAGTACTTC; CDR3 protein: CSASFADKETQYF
D gene: .; J gene: TRBJ2-7; V gene: TRBV7-6; clone size: .; CDR3 DNA: TGTGCCAGCAGCCCAGGGGGTAGCGGGACATACGAGCAGTACTTC; CDR3 protein: CASSPGGSGTYEQYF
D gene: .; J gene: TRBJ2-7; V gene: TRBV5-6; clone size: once; CDR3 DNA: TGTGCCAGCAGCCCCCGGGACCGCCCCTACGAGCAGTACTTC; CDR3 protein: CASSPRDRPYEQYF
D gene: .; J gene: TRBJ2-3; V gene: TRBV20-1; clone size: .; CDR3 DNA: TGCAGTGCTAGAGATCTGACCCTCGGGGGAGATACGCAGTATTTT; CDR3 protein: CSARDLTLGGDTQYF
D gene: .; J gene: TRBJ2-7; V gene: TRBV29-1; clone size: .; CDR3 DNA: TGCAGCGTAGCCAGGACAGAGTACGAGCAGTACTTC; CDR3 protein: CSVARTEYEQYF
D gene: TRBD2; J gene: TRBJ2-1; V gene: TRBV5-1; clone size: .; CDR3 DNA: TGCGCCAGCAGCTTCCCTCGACTAGCGGGGGGGCCTGTTGAGCAGTTCTTC; CDR3 protein: CASSFPRLAGGPVEQFF
D gene: .; J gene: TRBJ2-5; V gene: TRBV27; clone size: few; CDR3 DNA: TGTGCCAGCAGTCCCCGGGTGCGAGAGACCCAGTACTTC; CDR3 protein: CASSPRVRETQYF
D gene: TRBD2; J gene: TRBJ2-5; V gene: TRBV7-9; clone size: .; CDR3 DNA: TGTGCCAGCAGCTTAGGACTAGCGGGGGGGCCGGACTTCGAGACCCAGTACTTC; CDR3 protein: CASSLGLAGGPDFETQYF
D gene: TRBD2; J gene: TRBJ2-1; V gene: TRBV9; clone size: .; CDR3 DNA: TGTGCCAGCAGCGTCGGGACTAGCGGGATGTGGAATGAGCAGTTCTTC; CDR3 protein: CASSVGTSGMWNEQFF
D gene: TRBD1; J gene: TRBJ2-7; V gene: TRBV12-3/TRBV12-4; clone size: few; CDR3 DNA: TGTGCCAGCAGTTGGGACAGGGGCTACGAGCAGTACTTC; CDR3 protein: CASSWDRGYEQYF
D gene: .; J gene: TRBJ2-1; V gene: TRBV19; clone size: .; CDR3 DNA: TGTGCCAGTAGTATGTCCCCAAAATACAATGAGCAGTTCTTC; CDR3 protein: CASSMSPKYNEQFF
D gene: TRBD1; J gene: TRBJ2-1; V gene: TRBV5-4; clone size: .; CDR3 DNA: TGTGCCAGCAGCCCCAGACAGGGCGGCAATGAGCAGTTCTTC; CDR3 protein: CASSPRQGGNEQFF
D gene: .; J gene: TRBJ2-4; V gene: TRBV19; clone size: .; CDR3 DNA: TGTGCCAGTAGTCCTGGAGCCAAAAACATTCAGTACTTC; CDR3 protein: CASSPGAKNIQYF
D gene: .; J gene: TRBJ2-7; V gene: TRBV9; clone size: .; CDR3 DNA: TGTGCCAGCAGCGTAAGGGGGGATCCCACTGGCGAGCAGTACTTC; CDR3 protein: CASSVRGDPTGEQYF
D gene: TRBD1; J gene: TRBJ1-1; V gene: TRBV6-5; clone size: .; CDR3 DNA: TGTGCCAGCAGCCGTGGGACAGGGTCCACTGAAGCTTTCTTT; CDR3 protein: CASSRGTGSTEAFF
D gene: .; J gene: TRBJ2-7; V gene: TRBV19; clone size: .; CDR3 DNA: TGTGCCAGTAGTATGCAGGGACCTTCCTACGAGCAGTACTTC; CDR3 protein: CASSMQGPSYEQYF
D gene: TRBD2; J gene: TRBJ2-7; V gene: TRBV20-1; clone size: .; CDR3 DNA: TGCAGTGCTGTGGGCGGGAGTGAAAGCGAGCAGTACTTC; CDR3 protein: CSAVGGSESEQYF
D gene: .; J gene: TRBJ1-1; V gene: TRBV20-1; clone size: .; CDR3 DNA: TGCAGTGCTAGAGATCCGGGGAGAACCTCGAACACTGAAGCTTTCTTT; CDR3 protein: CSARDPGRTSNTEAFF
D gene: .; J gene: TRBJ2-7; V gene: TRBV7-2; clone size: .; CDR3 DNA: TGTGCCAGCAGCTTAGTTCCAGGCCTTACCTACGAGCAGTACTTC; CDR3 protein: CASSLVPGLTYEQYF
D gene: TRBD2; J gene: TRBJ2-3; V gene: TRBV7-3; clone size: .; CDR3 DNA: TGTGCCAGCAGCACACTAGCGGGAAGGGGCACAGATACGCAGTATTTT; CDR3 protein: CASSTLAGRGTDTQYF
D gene: TRBD2; J gene: TRBJ2-5; V gene: TRBV6-2/TRBV6-3; clone size: .; CDR3 DNA: TGTGCCAGCAGTTACCCCGACTTACTGGGAGGGGAGACCCAGTACTTC; CDR3 protein: CASSYPDLLGGETQYF
D gene: .; J gene: TRBJ1-1; V gene: TRBV28; clone size: .; CDR3 DNA: TGTGCCAGCACCGAGGGAGGCACTGAAGCTTTCTTT; CDR3 protein: CASTEGGTEAFF
D gene: TRBD1; J gene: TRBJ2-3; V gene: TRBV6-4; clone size: .; CDR3 DNA: TGTGCCAGCAGCCGGGACAGTAGCACAGATACGCAGTATTTT; CDR3 protein: CASSRDSSTDTQYF
D gene: TRBD1; J gene: TRBJ1-1; V gene: TRBV7-2; clone size: .; CDR3 DNA: TGTGCCAGCAGCTTTGGACAGGGAAACACTGAAGCTTTCTTT; CDR3 protein: CASSFGQGNTEAFF
D gene: TRBD2; J gene: TRBJ2-1; V gene: TRBV6-2/TRBV6-3; clone size: .; CDR3 DNA: TGTGCCAGCAAATCATCAGCGGGACTCACTTCTAAAACTTACTGGAGCTCCTACAATGAGCAGTTCTTC; CDR3 protein: CASKSSAGLTSKTYWSSYNEQFF
D gene: .; J gene: TRBJ1-2; V gene: TRBV29-1; clone size: .; CDR3 DNA: TGCAGCGTTGAAGGGGAGGGTTACTATGGCTACACCTTC; CDR3 protein: CSVEGEGYYGYTF
D gene: .; J gene: TRBJ2-2; V gene: TRBV30; clone size: few; CDR3 DNA: TGTGCCTGGAGCTACATGGACAGAAACACCGGGGAGCTGTTTTTT; CDR3 protein: CAWSYMDRNTGELFF
D gene: .; J gene: TRBJ2-2; V gene: TRBV19; clone size: .; CDR3 DNA: TGTGCCACGCCCAGCATGGGGGACACCGGGGAGCTGTTTTTT; CDR3 protein: CATPSMGDTGELFF
D gene: TRBD1; J gene: TRBJ1-5; V gene: TRBV11-2; clone size: .; CDR3 DNA: TGTGCCAGCAGCACACAAACAGGGGGCAATCAGCCCCAGCATTTT; CDR3 protein: CASSTQTGGNQPQHF
D gene: .; J gene: TRBJ2-1; V gene: TRBV18; clone size: .; CDR3 DNA: TGTGCCAGCTCACCACTCGAAACTCGAGGGCATGAGCAGTTCTTC; CDR3 protein: CASSPLETRGHEQFF
D gene: .; J gene: TRBJ2-7; V gene: TRBV5-1; clone size: .; CDR3 DNA: TGCGCCAGCAGCTTCCAGGGAGCCAACTACGAGCAGTACTTC; CDR3 protein: CASSFQGANYEQYF
D gene: TRBD1; J gene: TRBJ2-2; V gene: TRBV27; clone size: once; CDR3 DNA: TGTGCCAGCAGTCCTCTGAGGACAGGGGACACCGGGGAGCTGTTTTTT; CDR3 protein: CASSPLRTGDTGELFF
D gene: TRBD1; J gene: TRBJ1-1; V gene: TRBV6-5; clone size: .; CDR3 DNA: TGTGCCAGCAGTTATAGGACAGGGGACACTGAAGCTTTCTTT; CDR3 protein: CASSYRTGDTEAFF
D gene: TRBD1; J gene: TRBJ2-2; V gene: TRBV5-6; clone size: .; CDR3 DNA: TGTGCCAGCAGCTTGCGACAGGGGAACACCGGGGAGCTGTTTTTT; CDR3 protein: CASSLRQGNTGELFF